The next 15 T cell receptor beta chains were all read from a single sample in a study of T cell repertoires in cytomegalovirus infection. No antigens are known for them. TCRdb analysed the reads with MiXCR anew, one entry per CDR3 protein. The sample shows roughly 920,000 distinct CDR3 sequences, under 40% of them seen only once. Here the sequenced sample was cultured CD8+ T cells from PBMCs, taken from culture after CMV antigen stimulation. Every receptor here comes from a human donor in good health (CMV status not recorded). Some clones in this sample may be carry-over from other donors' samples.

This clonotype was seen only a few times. The CDR3 region is CASSITSNQPQHF. Here the CDR3 DNA reads TGTGCCAGTAGTATCACTAGCAATCAGCCCCAGCATTTT. The chain is built from TRBV19 and TRBJ1-5; no clear D gene. From germline, CDR1 is LNHDA and CDR2 SQIVND (reference sequence). Trimming cost V 3 bases and J 0 bases, with 3 bases left between them. There are 13 residues in the CDR3.

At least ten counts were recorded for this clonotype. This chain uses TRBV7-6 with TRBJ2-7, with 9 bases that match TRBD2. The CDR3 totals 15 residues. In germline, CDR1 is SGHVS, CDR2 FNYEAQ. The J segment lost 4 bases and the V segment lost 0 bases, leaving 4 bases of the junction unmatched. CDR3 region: CASSLAGSGGYEQYF. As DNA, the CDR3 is TGTGCCAGCAGCTTAGCGGGTAGCGGGGGTTACGAGCAGTACTTC.

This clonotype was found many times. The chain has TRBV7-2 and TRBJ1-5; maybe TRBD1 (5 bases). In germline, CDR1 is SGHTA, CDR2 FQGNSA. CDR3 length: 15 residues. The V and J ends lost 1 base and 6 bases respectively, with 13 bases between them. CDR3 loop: CASSLDGGRGQPQHF. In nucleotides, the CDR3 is TGTGCCAGCAGCTTAGATGGGGGGAGGGGTCAGCCCCAGCATTTT.

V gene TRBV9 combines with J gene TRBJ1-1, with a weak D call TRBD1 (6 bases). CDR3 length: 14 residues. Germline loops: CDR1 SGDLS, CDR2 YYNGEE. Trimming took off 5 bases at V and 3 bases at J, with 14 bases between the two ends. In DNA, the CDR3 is TGTGCCAGCAGATTAGGGGGGAAGGACACTGAAGCTTTCTTT. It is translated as CASRLGGKDTEAFF.

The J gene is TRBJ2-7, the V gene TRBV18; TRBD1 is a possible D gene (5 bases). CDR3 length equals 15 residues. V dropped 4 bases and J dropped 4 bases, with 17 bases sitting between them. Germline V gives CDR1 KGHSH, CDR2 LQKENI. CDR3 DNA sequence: TGTGCCAGCTCACTTGGACACCTGTCGAATTACGAGCAGTACTTC. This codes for CASSLGHLSNYEQYF.

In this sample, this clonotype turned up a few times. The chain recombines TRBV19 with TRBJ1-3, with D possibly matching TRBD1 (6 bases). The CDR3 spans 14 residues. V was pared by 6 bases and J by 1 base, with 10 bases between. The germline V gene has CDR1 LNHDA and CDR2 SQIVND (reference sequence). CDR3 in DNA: TGTGCCAGTAGAGCACAGGGATCTGGAAACACCATATATTTT. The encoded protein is CASRAQGSGNTIYF.

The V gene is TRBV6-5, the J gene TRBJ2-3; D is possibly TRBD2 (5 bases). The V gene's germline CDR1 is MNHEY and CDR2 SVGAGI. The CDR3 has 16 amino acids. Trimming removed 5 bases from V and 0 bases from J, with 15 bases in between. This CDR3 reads CASSPSGPSSTDTQYF. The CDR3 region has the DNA TGTGCCAGCAGTCCCAGCGGACCTTCTAGCACAGATACGCAGTATTTT.

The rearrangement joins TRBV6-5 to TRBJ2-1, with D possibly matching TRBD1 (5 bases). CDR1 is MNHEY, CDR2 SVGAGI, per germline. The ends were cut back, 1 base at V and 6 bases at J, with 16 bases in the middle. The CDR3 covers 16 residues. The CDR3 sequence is CASSYYPQGEGNEQFF. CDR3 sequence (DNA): TGTGCCAGCAGTTACTACCCCCAGGGTGAAGGCAATGAGCAGTTCTTC.

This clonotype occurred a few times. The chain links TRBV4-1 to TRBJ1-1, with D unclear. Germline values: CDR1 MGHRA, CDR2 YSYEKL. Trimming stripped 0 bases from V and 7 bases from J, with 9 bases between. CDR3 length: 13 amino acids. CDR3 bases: TGCGCCAGCAGCCAAGAACTCACGGGTGAAGCTTTCTTT. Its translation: CASSQELTGEAFF.

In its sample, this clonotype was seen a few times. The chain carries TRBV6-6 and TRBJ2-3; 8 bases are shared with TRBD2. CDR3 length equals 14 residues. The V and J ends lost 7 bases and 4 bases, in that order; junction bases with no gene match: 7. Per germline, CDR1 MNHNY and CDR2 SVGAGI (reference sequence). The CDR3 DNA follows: TGTGCCAGCATCCGGGGGGGTAACGCAGATACGCAGTATTTT. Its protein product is CASIRGGNADTQYF.

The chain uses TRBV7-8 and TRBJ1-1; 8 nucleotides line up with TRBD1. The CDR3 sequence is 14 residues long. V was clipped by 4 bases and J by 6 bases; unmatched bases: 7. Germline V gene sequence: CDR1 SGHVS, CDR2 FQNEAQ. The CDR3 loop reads CASSSQARGPEAFF. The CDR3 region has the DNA TGTGCCAGCAGCTCACAGGCCAGGGGGCCTGAAGCTTTCTTT.

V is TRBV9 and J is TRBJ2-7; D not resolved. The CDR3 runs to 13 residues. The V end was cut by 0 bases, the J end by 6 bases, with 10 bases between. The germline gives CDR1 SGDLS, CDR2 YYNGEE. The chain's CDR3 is CASSVGTSGEQYV. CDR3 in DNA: TGTGCCAGCAGCGTAGGTACCTCGGGCGAGCAGTACGTC.

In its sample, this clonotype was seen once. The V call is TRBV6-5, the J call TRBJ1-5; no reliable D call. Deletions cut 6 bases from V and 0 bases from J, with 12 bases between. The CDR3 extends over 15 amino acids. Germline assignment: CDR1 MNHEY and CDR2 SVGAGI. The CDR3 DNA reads TGTGCCAGCAGCCCGCAGGCATATAGCAATCAGCCCCAGCATTTT. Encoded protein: CASSPQAYSNQPQHF.

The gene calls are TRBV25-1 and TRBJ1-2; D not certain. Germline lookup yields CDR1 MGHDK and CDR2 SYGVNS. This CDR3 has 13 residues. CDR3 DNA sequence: TGTGTCGTTAAGGACCGGAATAACTATGGCTACACCTTC. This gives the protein CVVKDRNNYGYTF.

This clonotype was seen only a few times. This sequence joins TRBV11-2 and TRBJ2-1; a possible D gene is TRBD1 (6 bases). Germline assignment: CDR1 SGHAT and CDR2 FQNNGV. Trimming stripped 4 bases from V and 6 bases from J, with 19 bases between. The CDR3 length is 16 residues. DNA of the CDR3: TGTGCCAGCAGCTCATACCACCAACAGGGATTCAATGAGCAGTTCTTC. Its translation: CASSSYHQQGFNEQFF.